Sequencing of this T cell receptor (beta chain) was carried out in a study of T cells in Graves' hyperthyroidism and ophthalmopathy (dated by TCRdb to about 2019). As for the study more broadly: Peripheral blood was sampled at the time of initial diagnosis, prior to any treatment. To identify distinguishing TCR V-J signatures, a discovery cohort of roughly 100 patients was used, comprising 40 to 45 with Graves' ophthalmopathy and 57 with stable Graves' hyperthyroidism. According to the paper, TCR Vbeta CDR3 sequencing was carried out on approximately 140 peripheral blood samples, which came from more than 40 ophthalmopathy, around 74 hyperthyroidism and about 17 progressor patients. For training and testing, the roughly 100 patients in the discovery cohort were randomly divided in a 7:3 ratio. Following sampling, methimazole starting at 30 mg daily was given to hyperthyroidism patients, and high-dose intravenous methylprednisolone was given to ophthalmopathy patients. Whether ophthalmopathy could be predicted prospectively was tested in an independent validation cohort made up of 18 hyperthyroidism patients plus 17 patients who later progressed to ophthalmopathy. The study also compared thyroid tissue and blood T-cell repertoires from over 5 Graves' hyperthyroidism patients. Study-level results and caveats: A 13 V-J signature model separated ophthalmopathy from stable hyperthyroidism, with over 85% sensitivity and 81.08% specificity in cross-validation and 80%/75% in testing. No statistical method was used to set the sample size in advance, and investigators knew the group allocation. In validation, the model predicted progression to ophthalmopathy a median of approximately 6.3 months before onset, with over 60% sensitivity and 72.22% specificity. Most expanded thyroid clonotypes (frequency above 0.001) were also detected in blood, a finding suggesting that blood repertoires may reflect thyroid immune responses.

Graves' hyperthyroidism was defined as stable when no progression to ophthalmopathy occurred over 18 months of follow-up. The hyperthyroidism patients were between 18 and 65 years old and newly diagnosed, with a disease duration of less than 2 months. The study excluded patients with uncontrolled infections, other autoimmune diseases, pregnancy or lactation. Diagnoses were established on the basis of clinical symptoms, serum thyroxine and TRAb, thyroid ultrasound, and orbital computed tomography. Ficoll-Paque density gradient centrifugation was used to isolate PBMCs from around 10 ml of fresh peripheral blood. Total RNA was extracted using Trizol reagent, and RNA quality was assessed on an Agilent 2100 Bioanalyzer. V is clipped by 0 bases and J by 7 bases, and the sequence between their germline boundaries is 12 bases long. The germline V gene (reference sequence) specifies LNHNV as CDR1 and YYDKDF as CDR2. The CDR3 holds 14 amino acids from the cysteine to the phenylalanine. Only the CDR3 part of the read is kept: 42 bases, read in frame from the first base.

In the case of this clonotype: Its specific antigen is unknown. Per-nucleotide qualities are absent, and no much larger clonotype sits a single base away.

The TCR beta CDR3 regions were amplified from RNA transcripts. A first-round RT-PCR of the TCR CDR3 used the HTBI primer set with the Qiagen OneStep RT-PCR kit. Libraries were constructed in a second round of multiplex PCR, after which size selection and purification were performed. The libraries were sequenced on an Illumina HiSeq2000 using paired-end 100 bp reads. The authors' analysis ran thus. SOAPnuke was used to process the raw data, removing reads that contained adapters or uncalled bases, had a mean Phred below 15, or lacked an exact match to the constant primer or identifier. COPE v1.2.5 was used to merge high-quality paired reads, and clonotypes were defined as unique nucleotide sequences. MiTCR v1.1 was used to align the clonotypes against IMGT TRBV, TRBD and TRBJ reference segments. The analysis included only V-J combinations with a frequency above 0.0001, which together covered 99% to 99.2% of the repertoires. A TCS score was defined as the ratio between F50 (clonal expansion) and ExV (chaos), using BLOSUM62-based TCRdist between CDR3 peptides within each V-J. Welch's t-statistics and random forest reduced 450 to 600 V-J features to about 13, which were used in a naive Bayes classifier (R e1071). TCRdb trimmed the raw reads at Q25, called clones with MiXCR and kept productive beta chains. Rows with a matching CDR3 protein are joined into one entry that keeps the most common DNA and genes. TCRdb assigned the V and J calls; the authors' analysis was not used. The sample table holds 350,000 to 400,000 distinct CDR3 sequences, of which over 15% were seen once. About 4% of the sample is in the top ten clones.

Recombination joined TRBV15 with TRBJ1-2, with an unclear D gene assignment. Sequenced material: blood. The TCR was taken from a woman aged 18-30 years with Graves' hyperthyroidism. The DNA sequence is TGTGCCACCAGCAGAGATCGGGCAGGCCCTGGCTACACCTTC. Its protein reads: CATSRDRAGPGYTF. The full variable domain, completed from the reference TRBV15 and TRBJ1-2 proteins outside the CDR3, reads DAMVIQNPRYQVTQFGKPVTLSCSQTLNHNVMYWYQQKSSQAPKLLFHYYDKDFNNEADTPDNFQSRRPNTSFCFLDIRSPGLGDTAMYLCATSRDRAGPGYTFGSGTRLTVV.